These 22 T cell receptor beta chains came from one sample sequenced in a study of blood T cell repertoires in COVID-19. TCRdb's table, derived via immunoSEQ multiplex PCR, lists solely in-frame clones and lacks some. Of about 110,000 clones in the sample, approximately 84% were seen once. Material for sequencing was peripheral blood. These receptors all come from a woman aged 55-75 years with acute or convalescent COVID-19.

On this clone: A junction end diverges from the germline sequence, so it may reflect a read error. V and J are TRBV18 and TRBJ1-2, with D possibly TRBD1 on 6 matching bases. The germline V gene has CDR1 KGHSH and CDR2 LQKENI. CDR3 length equals 15 residues. The CDR3 region has the DNA TGTGCCAGCTCTCAACAGGGCAATGGTAACTACGGCTACACCTTC. It specifies CASSQQGNGNYGYTF.

The V call is TRBV6-6, the J call TRBJ1-2, with 9 bases lining up with TRBD1. After removal of 9 bases from V and 4 bases from J, the junction contained 12 bases not matched to a gene. The CDR3 spans 15 residues. Looked up from germline, CDR1 is MNHNY and CDR2 is SVGAGI (reference sequence). CDR3 loop: CASIAGQGYSYGYTF. DNA for the CDR3: TGTGCCAGTATAGCCGGACAGGGGTATAGCTATGGCTACACCTTC.

This clone was counted once. Other DNA sequences in this specimen translate into the identical CDR3. The CDR3 DNA follows: TGCGCCAGCAGCTTGGACAGGATGAACACTGAAGCTTTCTTT. Amino acid sequence: CASSLDRMNTEAFF. The chain uses TRBV5-1 and TRBJ1-1; D possibly corresponds to TRBD1 (5 bases). Germline V lookup: CDR1 SGHRS, CDR2 YFSETQ. The CDR3 covers 14 residues. V lost 0 bases, J lost 0 bases, and 6 bases lay in between.

This clone was seen once. The chain is built from TRBV15 and TRBJ2-2; 7 bases are shared with TRBD1. The V segment lost 5 bases and the J segment 5 bases; nucleotides outside the gene matches: 11. The CDR3 runs to 16 residues. Germline V gene lookup returns CDR1 LNHNV and CDR2 YYDKDF (reference sequence). CDR3 in amino acids: CATSYDRDVITGELFF. The CDR3 DNA is TGTGCCACCAGCTACGACAGGGACGTCATTACCGGGGAGCTGTTTTTT.

The CDR3 nucleotides are TGTGCCAGTAGTATTCCTTGGGGACAAGCTGGAAACACCATATATTTT. Translation: CASSIPWGQAGNTIYF. The gene calls are TRBV19 and TRBJ1-3, with D maybe TRBD1 (6 bases). This CDR3 is built from 16 residues. CDR1 is LNHDA and CDR2 is SQIVND in the germline V gene (reference sequence). V was shortened by 3 bases and J by 2 bases, with 14 bases between the two germline ends.

The gene calls are TRBV5-1 and TRBJ2-5; D is unclear. Between the trimmed V and J ends, which lost 4 bases and 1 base, there was a span of 8 bases. The CDR3 is 13 amino acids. The germline CDR1 and CDR2 sequences are SGHRS and YFSETQ. The CDR3 DNA is TGCGCCAGCAGCCAGCGAACCCAAGAGACCCAGTACTTC. Amino acid sequence: CASSQRTQETQYF.

CDR3: CASSSTGDPYNEQFF. CDR3 coding DNA: TGTGCCAGCAGCTCGACAGGGGATCCCTACAATGAGCAGTTCTTC. V is TRBV11-1 and J is TRBJ2-1, with 8 bases lining up with TRBD1. Trimming removed 4 bases from V and 2 bases from J; junction bases left unmatched: 4. The CDR3 extends over 15 amino acids. From germline, CDR1 is SGHAT and CDR2 FQDESV (reference sequence).

J is TRBJ1-6 and V is TRBV19; D is unresolved. The CDR3 is 14 amino acids. Germline V gives CDR1 LNHDA, CDR2 SQIVND (reference sequence). V lost 0 bases to trimming and J lost 8 bases, with 8 bases between them. CDR3 sequence reads: CASSIDRMYSPLHF. The CDR3 DNA reads as TGTGCCAGTAGTATAGATCGTATGTATTCACCCCTCCACTTT. The full variable domain, rest sourced from reference TRBV19 and TRBJ1-6, is DGGITQSPKYLFRKEGQNVTLSCEQNLNHDAMYWYRQDPGQGLRLIYYSQIVNDFQKGDIAEGYSVSREKKESFPLTVTSAQKNPTAFYLCASSIDRMYSPLHFGNGTRLTVT.

This chain connects TRBV28 to TRBJ1-5, with 9 bases matching TRBD1. The length of the CDR3 is 15 residues. Germline V CDR1 and CDR2: MDHEN, SYDVKM. V lost 6 bases, J lost 3 bases, and 6 bases stayed unmatched. Here the CDR3 reads CASSQQGAHNQPQHF. As DNA, the CDR3 is TGTGCCAGCAGCCAACAGGGGGCCCACAATCAGCCCCAGCATTTT. Full variable domain (remainder filled in from reference TRBV28 and TRBJ1-5): DVKVTQSSRYLVKRTGEKVFLECVQDMDHENMFWYRQDPGLGLRLIYFSYDVKMKEKGDIPEGYSVSREKKERFSLILESASTNQTSMYLCASSQQGAHNQPQHFGDGTRLSIL.

CDR3 region: CASSVFGGSGTEAFF. In DNA, the CDR3 is TGTGCCAGCAGCGTTTTTGGGGGGTCTGGCACTGAAGCTTTCTTT. This rearrangement joins TRBV7-8 to TRBJ1-1, with a tentative D call TRBD1 (5 bases). The CDR3 consists of 15 residues. V was clipped by 5 bases and J by 4 bases, with 17 bases between them. The V gene's germline CDR1 is SGHVS and CDR2 FQNEAQ.

The V and J genes are TRBV9 and TRBJ2-2; D gene unclear. The germline CDR1 and CDR2 sequences are SGDLS and YYNGEE. Trimming took 3 bases from V and 0 from J, leaving 9 bases between them. CDR3 size: 15 residues. The CDR3 is CASSGVPANTGELFF. CDR3 DNA sequence: TGTGCCAGCAGCGGAGTCCCTGCGAACACCGGGGAGCTGTTTTTT.

The chain carries TRBV29-1 and TRBJ2-7; TRBD2 matches 8 bases. V lost 6 bases to trimming and J lost 4 bases; unmatched junction nucleotides: 8. CDR3 length equals 13 residues. The germline gives CDR1 SQVTM, CDR2 ANQGSEA. CDR3 sequence: CSVASGSGYEQYF. For the CDR3, the DNA is TGCAGCGTCGCAAGCGGGAGCGGATACGAGCAGTACTTC.

This clone was observed a single time. V gene TRBV7-9 combines with J gene TRBJ2-7; 13 bases are shared with TRBD2. The CDR3 runs 15 residues. Unmatched junction bases numbered 4, after V lost 3 bases and J lost 5 bases. Germline values: CDR1 SEHNR, CDR2 FQNEAQ (reference sequence). In DNA, the CDR3 is TGTGCCAGCAGCTTCCGGACTAGCGGGAGTGACGAGCAGTACTTC. This codes for CASSFRTSGSDEQYF.

This sequence joins TRBV4-2 and TRBJ2-1; D is possibly TRBD2 (5 bases). V lost 5 bases to trimming and J lost 4 bases, with 15 bases between them. Germline V gene data show CDR1 as LGHNA and CDR2 as YNFKEQ. The CDR3 is 15 amino acids. Here the CDR3 reads CASSSGIILYNEQFF. The CDR3 coding sequence is TGTGCCAGCAGCTCGGGGATAATACTGTACAATGAGCAGTTCTTC.

The CDR3 loop is CASSETGLYGYTF. For the CDR3, the DNA is TGTGCCAGCAGTGAGACAGGCTTGTATGGCTACACCTTC. The genes are TRBV6-4 and TRBJ1-2; weak D call: TRBD1 (6 bases). CDR1 is MRHNA and CDR2 is SNTAGT in the germline V gene. Trimming took 3 bases from V and 5 from J, leaving 10 bases between them. The CDR3 contains 13 residues.

The chain joins TRBV5-1 to TRBJ2-2, with 9 positions matching TRBD2. The CDR3 loop spans 16 amino acids. V trimming: 4 bases; J trimming: 7 bases; junction bases outside the gene matches: 11. Germline CDR1 SGHRS, CDR2 YFSETQ. CDR3 nucleotides: TGCGCCAGCAGCCCTACGCAGGGACTAGCTATCGGGGAGCTGTTTTTT. Its translation: CASSPTQGLAIGELFF.

This CDR3 reads CASSLRGATEAFF. As DNA, the CDR3 is TGTGCCAGCAGTCTGCGGGGGGCCACTGAAGCTTTCTTT. V gene TRBV12-3 or TRBV12-4 combines with J gene TRBJ1-1; perhaps TRBD1 as D (6 bases). Trimming shortened V by 5 bases and J by 4 bases, and 11 bases separated the two germline ends. The CDR3 is 13 amino acids.

V is TRBV10-3 and J is TRBJ2-2, with 9 bases matching TRBD1. This CDR3 contains 15 residues. Losses at the gene ends were 3 bases for V and 7 bases for J; bases not matched to a gene: 6. Germline V gene data show CDR1 as ENHRY and CDR2 as SYGVKD. The CDR3 coding sequence is TGTGCCATCAGTGAAGCGGGACAGGGAATCGGGGAGCTGTTTTTT. Its translation is CAISEAGQGIGELFF.

V is TRBV5-5 and J is TRBJ1-2; D unresolved. Germline CDR1 is SGHKS and CDR2 is YYEKEE (reference sequence). V lost 7 bases, J lost 4 bases, and 20 bases lay in between. The CDR3 runs 15 residues. CDR3 nucleotides: TGTGCCAGCGGTCGTGTTGGGGAGATGGTCTATGGCTACACCTTC. Translation gives CASGRVGEMVYGYTF.

The gene calls are TRBV9 and TRBJ2-5; 12 nucleotides match TRBD2. V gave up 3 bases and J gave up 2 bases; unmatched junction bases: 5. Per the germline V gene, CDR1 is SGDLS and CDR2 is YYNGEE. The CDR3 covers 16 residues. CDR3 loop: CASSERLAGGQETQYF. The CDR3, as DNA: TGTGCCAGCAGCGAAAGGCTAGCGGGGGGGCAAGAGACCCAGTACTTC.

This chain uses TRBV7-3 with TRBJ2-3; 8 bases line up with TRBD2. V was pared by 5 bases and J by 2 bases, with 6 bases of the junction left unmatched. The germline gives CDR1 SGHTA, CDR2 FQGTGA. This CDR3 region has 15 residues. The CDR3 DNA follows: TGTGCCAGCAGCCTAATTAGCGGGAACACAGATACGCAGTATTTT. It is translated as CASSLISGNTDTQYF.

The chain recombines TRBV19 with TRBJ1-2; D perhaps matches TRBD1 (5 bases). Germline CDR1 is LNHDA and CDR2 is SQIVND (reference sequence). V shed 5 bases and J shed 3 bases, with 13 bases lying between them. The CDR3 contains 14 residues. DNA for the CDR3: TGTGCCAGTAGTCCTTGGGGCAGAGACTATGGCTACACCTTC. It translates to CASSPWGRDYGYTF.